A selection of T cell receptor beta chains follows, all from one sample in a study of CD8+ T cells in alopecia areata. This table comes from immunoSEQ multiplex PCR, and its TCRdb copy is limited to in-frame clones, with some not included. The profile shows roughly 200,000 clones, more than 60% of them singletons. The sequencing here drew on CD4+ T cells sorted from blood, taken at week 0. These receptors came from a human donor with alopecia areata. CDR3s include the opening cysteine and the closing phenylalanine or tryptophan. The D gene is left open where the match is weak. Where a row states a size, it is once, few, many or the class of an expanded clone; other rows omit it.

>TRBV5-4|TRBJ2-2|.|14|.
CASSAGTGPGELFF
TGTGCCAGCAGCGCGGGGACGGGACCCGGGGAGCTGTTTTTT
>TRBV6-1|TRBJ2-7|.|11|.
CASSDRGQTRF
TGTGCCAGCAGTGACAGGGGACAAACTCGCTTC
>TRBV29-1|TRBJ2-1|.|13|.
CSVEPGRGNEQFF
TGCAGCGTTGAACCGGGACGAGGAAATGAGCAGTTCTTC
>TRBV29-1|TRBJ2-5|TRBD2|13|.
CSGDSSGEETQYF
TGCAGCGGAGACTCTAGCGGGGAAGAGACCCAGTACTTC
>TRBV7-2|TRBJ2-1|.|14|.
CASTYGQSYNEQFF
TGTGCCAGCACCTATGGACAGTCCTACAATGAGCAGTTCTTC
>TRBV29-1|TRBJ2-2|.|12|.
CSGRVNTGELFF
TGCAGCGGCAGGGTGAACACCGGGGAGCTGTTTTTT
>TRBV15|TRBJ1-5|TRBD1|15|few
CATSREGQGVKPQHF
TGTGCCACCAGCAGAGAGGGTCAGGGGGTGAAGCCCCAGCATTTT
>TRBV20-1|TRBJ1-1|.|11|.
CSAREGSEAFF
TGCAGTGCTAGAGAGGGGTCTGAAGCTTTCTTT
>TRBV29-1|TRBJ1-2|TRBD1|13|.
CSVGTGEDYGYTF
TGCAGCGTCGGGACAGGGGAGGACTATGGCTACACCTTC
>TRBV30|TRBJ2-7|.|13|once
CAWSQGRLHEQYF
TGTGCCTGGAGCCAAGGACGTCTCCACGAGCAGTACTTC
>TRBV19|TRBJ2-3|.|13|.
CASSGPGSGTQYF
TGTGCCAGTAGCGGACCTGGTAGTGGTACGCAGTATTTT
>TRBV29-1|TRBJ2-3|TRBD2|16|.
CSVSAGGSRGTDTQYF
TGCAGCGTTTCCGCGGGGGGATCACGTGGCACAGATACGCAGTATTTT
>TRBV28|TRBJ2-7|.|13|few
CASSPSGRDEQYF
TGTGCCAGCAGTCCCTCCGGCAGGGACGAGCAGTACTTC
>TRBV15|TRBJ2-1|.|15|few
CATSRGPRGDNEQFF
TGTGCCACCAGCAGAGGACCGCGGGGCGACAATGAGCAGTTCTTC
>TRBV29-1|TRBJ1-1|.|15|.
CSVEGAVGLATEAFF
TGCAGCGTTGAAGGGGCTGTTGGTTTGGCCACTGAAGCTTTCTTT
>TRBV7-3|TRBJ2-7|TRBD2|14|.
CASSPGEGPYEQYF
TGTGCCAGCAGCCCCGGGGAGGGACCCTACGAGCAGTACTTC
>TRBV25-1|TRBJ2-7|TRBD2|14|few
CASSLAGASPEQYF
TGTGCCAGCAGCCTAGCGGGGGCCTCCCCCGAGCAGTACTTC
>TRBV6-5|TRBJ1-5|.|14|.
CASSYRQDNQPQHF
TGTGCCAGCAGTTACCGACAGGACAATCAGCCCCAGCATTTT
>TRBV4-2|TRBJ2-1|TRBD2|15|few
CASSQVSGGAREQFF
TGTGCCAGCAGCCAGGTCAGCGGGGGGGCAAGGGAGCAGTTCTTC
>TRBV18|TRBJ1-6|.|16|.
CASSPQGLSYNSPLHF
TGTGCCAGCTCACCACAGGGACTCTCCTATAATTCACCCCTCCACTTT
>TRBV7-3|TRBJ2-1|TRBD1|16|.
CASSSGHRGAYNEQFF
TGTGCCAGCAGCTCTGGGCACAGGGGGGCATACAATGAGCAGTTCTTC
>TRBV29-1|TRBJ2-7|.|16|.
CSVEGLATAGVYEQYF
TGCAGCGTTGAAGGTCTCGCCACTGCGGGCGTCTACGAGCAGTACTTC
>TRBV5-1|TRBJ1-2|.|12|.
CASYGDNYGYTF
TGCGCCAGCTACGGGGATAACTATGGCTACACCTTC